The clone carrying this T cell receptor beta chain appeared a few times. What it recognizes is unknown. The CDR3 has 15 residues. From germline, CDR1 is LGHNA and CDR2 YSLEER. Trimming cost V 1 base and J 4 bases, with 13 bases left between them. This specimen comes from a study of shared clonotypes between healthy human individuals. The investigators split CD4+ cells into a CD45RA+ naive subset and a CD45RA-negative memory subset. Across several immunoSEQ plates, the genomic DNA of each subset was split evenly. Assay: immunoSEQ multiplex PCR; the TCRdb copy retains only in-frame clones and omits some. The sample yields under 2.5 million clones, 80% to 95% seen once. Study results and limitations: Estimated richness values were generally larger in naive subsets than in memory subsets.

Sample: naive CD4+ T cells from PBMCs. Noted subset: CD45RA+ positively selected. This rearrangement joins TRBV4-3 to TRBJ1-1; D gene ambiguous. The receptor comes from a man between 18 and 29 years old in good health. Some clones in this sample may be carry-over from other donors' samples. This chain's CDR3 is CASSQGVIGGTEAFF. Here the CDR3 DNA reads TGCGCCAGCAGCCAAGGAGTGATAGGAGGCACTGAAGCTTTCTTT.